The rows below give T cell receptor beta chains drawn from one sample of a study of OX40 agonist ivuxolimab in advanced cancers. TCRdb keeps only in-frame clones here, not all; method: immunoSEQ multiplex PCR. Of tens of thousands of clones detected, 65% to 90% appear once; the ten largest clones hold under 3.5%. The specimen was CD4+ or CD8+ T cells sorted from blood, collected in a trial of the OX40 agonist ivuxolimab. These receptors all come from an adult with an advanced solid tumor such as melanoma, head and neck, liver or kidney cancer. Each CDR3 is given with its conserved first and last residue. The D gene is left open where the match is weak. Size is stated for part of the rows, as once, few or many counts, or as a class when the clone is expanded.

V gene	D gene	clone size	J gene	CDR3 DNA	CDR3 protein
TRBV6-1	-	-	TRBJ2-7	TGTGCCAGCAGTGAAGCGAAGCGCGAGCAGTACTTC	CASSEAKREQYF
TRBV11-2	-	once	TRBJ1-2	TGTGCCAGCAGCCTCTCCCCGGCAGCTAACTATGGCTACACCTTC	CASSLSPAANYGYTF
TRBV5-4	-	-	TRBJ1-2	TGTGCCAGCAGCTTGGTTCAGGTCAGGGGAAGGTATGGCTACACCTTC	CASSLVQVRGRYGYTF
TRBV7-3	-	-	TRBJ1-1	TGTGCCAGCAGCTTAACGGGAGGGCAGGACACTGAAGCTTTCTTT	CASSLTGGQDTEAFF
TRBV7-2	-	-	TRBJ1-1	TGTGCCAGCAGCGCGGACACTGAAGCTTTCTTT	CASSADTEAFF
TRBV11-3	-	-	TRBJ2-7	TGTGCCAGCAGCTTGTACAGCTCCTACGAGCAGTACTTC	CASSLYSSYEQYF
TRBV6-6	-	-	TRBJ2-5	TGTGCCAGCAGTCCGCTCGGGGAGACCCAGTACTTC	CASSPLGETQYF
TRBV11-2	-	-	TRBJ1-6	TGTGCCAGCAGCTTAGAGCCGGGGCCCTATTCACCCCTCCACTTT	CASSLEPGPYSPLHF
TRBV19	-	-	TRBJ2-6	TGTGCCAGTAGTCGGCTTGGGGCCAACGTCCTGACTTTC	CASSRLGANVLTF
TRBV7-9	-	-	TRBJ2-7	TGTGCCAGCAGCAAGATCACAGGGAGCTCTTACGACGAGCAGTACTTC	CASSKITGSSYDEQYF
TRBV27	-	-	TRBJ2-1	TGTGCCAGCAAAGGGTGGAATGAGCAGTTCTTC	CASKGWNEQFF
TRBV29-1	-	-	TRBJ2-3	TGCAGCATTGATACGGAGTCTAGCACAGATACGCAGTATTTT	CSIDTESSTDTQYF
TRBV4-3	-	few	TRBJ1-5	TGCGCCAGCAGCCAAGAACTTGCGGCTTATCAGCCCCAGCATTTT	CASSQELAAYQPQHF
TRBV4-3	-	-	TRBJ2-3	TGCGCCAGCAGCCAAGATGGCCGGATGGATACGCAGTATTTT	CASSQDGRMDTQYF
TRBV5-6	-	-	TRBJ1-1	TGTGCCAGCAGCCCCCGTCCCTTCATGAACACTGAAGCTTTCTTT	CASSPRPFMNTEAFF
TRBV14	-	-	TRBJ1-1	TGTGCCAGCAGCCAAGGCATATCCCGTGAAACTGAAGCTTTCTTT	CASSQGISRETEAFF
TRBV27	-	once	TRBJ2-5	TGTGCCACCAAAACATCGGTCCGCTTAGAGACCCAGTACTTC	CATKTSVRLETQYF
TRBV5-6	TRBD1	-	TRBJ2-1	TGTGCCAGCAGCATGGGACAGGTTGAAGTCTCTGAGCAGTTCTTC	CASSMGQVEVSEQFF
TRBV6-6	-	-	TRBJ1-2	TGTGCCAGCAGTTACTCGTCGCAGGCTCATGGCTACACCTTC	CASSYSSQAHGYTF